This record looks at one T cell receptor (beta chain) sequence and its context. This clonotype appeared many times. What antigen it recognizes has not been identified. Base quality data are lacking; no much larger clone is found one base away. Sequenced using an Illumina HiSeq 2500. TCR beta libraries were prepared by quantitative 5'-RACE with molecular barcodes. Per the source publication's procedure: A new computational method based on a probabilistic model of VDJ rearrangement was used to identify disease-linked TCR variants. The public reads were quality trimmed at Q25 with fastp and then assembled into clones with MiXCR by TCRdb, keeping productive beta chains. Rows with a matching CDR3 protein are joined into one entry that keeps the most common DNA and genes. Here the V and J calls rest on TCRdb's processing, not on the authors' analysis. This sample holds around 330,000 distinct CDR3 sequences; 9.5% to 13% were observed only once. Roughly 9% of the sample lies in the top ten.

Via the germline V gene, CDR1 is SGHRS and CDR2 YFSETQ. From V the trimming removes 4 bases and from J it removes 1 base, while the gene matches leave 11 bases of the junction unaccounted for. From its cysteine to its phenylalanine, the CDR3 spans 17 amino acids. Of all the DNA, just the CDR3 is kept, 51 bases in frame from base 1. The data were obtained in a study of CD8 T cells in ankylosing spondylitis (dated by TCRdb to 2016 to 2017). At the level of the whole study: To find TCR variants linked to disease, the study profiled T cell receptor beta repertoires in ankylosing spondylitis patients and healthy donors. The whole study cohort included 108 healthy donors and 25 or so ankylosing spondylitis patients. Peripheral blood was sampled, and synovial fluid was additionally collected from ankylosing spondylitis patients. General findings and caveats noted by the study authors: The disease-linked clones were reported to be significantly enriched in matched synovial fluid samples from ankylosing spondylitis patients. In peripheral blood, the disease-linked clones were found at relatively low frequencies and had a CD8+ phenotype. A TCR beta motif made up of several highly homologous amino acid variants appeared to be characteristic of blood from ankylosing spondylitis patients. Some TCR beta motif variants had previously been reported in synovial fluid and blood of reactive arthritis patients, which suggested common disease-initiation mechanisms.

The TCR was taken from a female donor with ankylosing spondylitis or in good health (not recorded which). The chain is made from TRBV5-1 and TRBJ2-1; 7 bases in the junction line up with TRBD2. The sample taken for sequencing was blood, either unsorted or a sorted T cell fraction (not recorded which). The CDR3 in this case is CASSSLPGGNSYNEQFF. The DNA is TGCGCCAGCAGCAGCCTCCCGGGAGGAAATTCCTACAATGAGCAGTTCTTC.